Each of the 21 T cell receptor beta chains below was sequenced from the same sample in a study of PD-1 blockade in classical Hodgkin lymphoma. Documented time point: newly diagnosed, previously untreated cHL patient sample. Magnetic negative selection purified CD4+ T cells from thawed PBMCs. Method: immunoSEQ multiplex PCR; TCRdb's copy keeps in-frame clones and lacks some. The sample records about 22,000 clones, roughly 89% being singletons. Specimen: CD4+ T cells from blood. The receptors were sampled from a human donor with classical Hodgkin lymphoma.

The V gene is TRBV7-8, the J gene TRBJ1-1, with D perhaps matching TRBD1 (5 bases). V shed 0 bases and J shed 5 bases, with 16 bases lying between them. CDR3 length equals 16 residues. Germline V gene lookup returns CDR1 SGHVS and CDR2 FQNEAQ. The CDR3 region has the DNA TGTGCCAGCAGCTTAGCCTCCGGGGCCCAAACGACTGAAGCTTTCTTT. Protein product: CASSLASGAQTTEAFF.

The chain joins TRBV2 to TRBJ2-3, with 9 positions matching TRBD1. Germline V CDR1 and CDR2: SNHLY, FYNNEI. This CDR3 is 17 amino acids long. J gave up 3 bases and V 7 bases, and 14 bases lay outside the gene matches. CDR3 nucleotide sequence: TGTGCCAGCACCCAAGGACAGGGGCCTTGGGGGACAGATACGCAGTATTTT. Translation: CASTQGQGPWGTDTQYF.

The chain recombines TRBV6-1 with TRBJ1-6; D might be TRBD1 (6 bases). The CDR3 is 13 residues long. CDR1 is MNHNS and CDR2 is SASEGT in the germline V gene. V lost 1 base and J lost 11, with 9 bases in between. This CDR3 is CASSEEQGTPLHF. Written as DNA, the CDR3 is TGTGCCAGCAGTGAAGAACAGGGAACACCCCTCCACTTT.

The V gene is TRBV4-3, the J gene TRBJ2-7; TRBD2 is a possible D gene (6 bases). Trimming took 0 bases from V and 4 from J, leaving 16 bases between them. This CDR3 has 16 amino acids. Looked up from germline, CDR1 is LGHNA and CDR2 is YSLEER. The CDR3 protein is CASSQEAGQGIYEQYF. The CDR3 coding sequence is TGCGCCAGCAGCCAAGAGGCGGGGCAGGGCATTTACGAGCAGTACTTC.

This chain uses TRBV9 with TRBJ1-1, with D perhaps TRBD1 (5 bases). The germline V and J ends were trimmed by 0 bases and 1 base, with 13 bases remaining between them. This CDR3 has 16 residues. Germline V CDR1 and CDR2: SGDLS, YYNGEE. CDR3 region: CASSVASGGKNTEAFF. CDR3 DNA sequence: TGTGCCAGCAGCGTAGCGAGTGGGGGGAAGAACACTGAAGCTTTCTTT.

The genes are TRBV6-5 and TRBJ1-1; D gene unclear. The germline gives CDR1 MNHEY, CDR2 SVGAGI. Trimming stripped 2 bases from V and 0 bases from J, with 10 bases between. This CDR3 comprises 15 residues. The CDR3 here is CASSYEGSMNTEAFF. The CDR3 DNA sequence: TGTGCCAGCAGTTACGAGGGCTCAATGAACACTGAAGCTTTCTTT.

This chain connects TRBV6-6 to TRBJ2-1; D may be TRBD1 (6 bases). Germline CDR1 reads MNHNY; CDR2 reads SVGAGI (reference sequence). Trimming pared 1 base from V and 0 bases from J, leaving 10 bases between. The length of the CDR3 is 16 residues. The CDR3 DNA is TGTGCCAGCAGTTACTTGGGGGCGGACTCCTACAATGAGCAGTTCTTC. Translation: CASSYLGADSYNEQFF.

The chain uses TRBV19 and TRBJ1-5; possible D gene TRBD1, 6 bases. The germline V gene has CDR1 LNHDA and CDR2 SQIVND (reference sequence). Trimming took 7 bases from V and 4 from J, leaving 8 bases between them. This CDR3 is built from 12 residues. CDR3 sequence: CASTGENQPQHF. CDR3 DNA sequence: TGTGCCAGTACAGGGGAAAATCAGCCCCAGCATTTT.

The chain links TRBV27 to TRBJ2-1; D possibly corresponds to TRBD1 (6 bases). This CDR3 has 13 amino acids. V shed 4 bases and J shed 8 bases, with 12 bases lying between them. Looked up from germline, CDR1 is MNHEY and CDR2 is SMNVEV (reference sequence). For the CDR3, the DNA is TGTGCCAGCAGTTCCCACAGGGAAGATGAGCAGTTCTTC. Translation: CASSSHREDEQFF.

The chain joins TRBV15 to TRBJ2-7; perhaps TRBD1 as D (6 bases). The CDR3 totals 13 residues. Germline loops: CDR1 LNHNV, CDR2 YYDKDF (reference sequence). V gave up 5 bases and J gave up 6 bases, with 14 bases separating them. The CDR3 sequence is CATSPSARGEQYF. In DNA form, the CDR3 reads TGTGCCACCAGCCCCTCAGCCAGGGGCGAGCAGTACTTC.

The chain joins TRBV6-1 to TRBJ2-3; D might be TRBD2 (6 bases). The CDR3 contains 14 residues. V was shortened by 2 bases and J by 8 bases, with 14 bases between the two germline ends. Germline lookup yields CDR1 MNHNS and CDR2 SASEGT. For the CDR3, the DNA is TGTGCCAGCAGTGAATCGGTGGGAGGAGGTACGCAGTATTTT. It is translated as CASSESVGGGTQYF.

Regarding this clone: An end of the junction differs from the germline gene, which may be a read error. V gene TRBV30 combines with J gene TRBJ1-6; a possible D gene is TRBD1 (6 bases). In germline, CDR1 is GTSNPN, CDR2 SVGIG (reference sequence). This CDR3 comprises 16 residues. CDR3 sequence (DNA): TGTGCCTGGAGTAGTTCTCAGGGGATCCATAATTCACCCCCCCACTTT. This codes for CAWSSSQGIHNSPPHF.

V usage is TRBV7-6 and J usage is TRBJ2-7; the match to TRBD1 covers 8 bases. Germline V lookup: CDR1 SGHVS, CDR2 FNYEAQ. With 3 bases clipped from V and 5 bases from J, the junction kept 6 bases outside the gene matches. The CDR3 covers 14 residues. CDR3 region: CASSLETGVHEQYF. For the CDR3, the DNA is TGTGCCAGCAGCTTGGAGACAGGGGTCCACGAGCAGTACTTC.

On this clone: The same CDR3 is also encoded by other DNA sequences in this sample. The rearrangement uses TRBV14 and TRBJ1-5; D remains ambiguous. The CDR3 contains 13 residues. The ends were cut back, 1 base at V and 3 bases at J, with 4 bases in the middle. The germline V gene encodes CDR1 SGHDN and CDR2 FVKESK. The CDR3 nucleotides read TGTGCCAGCAGCCAAGGACTCAATCAGCCCCAGCATTTT. Its protein product is CASSQGLNQPQHF.

The rearrangement links TRBV11-2 to TRBJ1-1; 11 nucleotides align to TRBD1. The V gene's germline CDR1 is SGHAT and CDR2 FQNNGV. The CDR3 consists of 14 residues. V lost 6 bases and J lost 6; bases outside the gene matches: 6. CDR3 sequence reads: CASSTDRGLAEAFF. The CDR3 DNA follows: TGTGCCAGCAGTACGGACAGGGGGCTCGCTGAAGCTTTCTTT.

V usage is TRBV6-5 and J usage is TRBJ2-1; maybe TRBD1 (6 bases). CDR3 length: 15 residues. The V gene lost 0 bases and the J gene lost 8 bases, with 14 bases spanning the gap. Germline CDR1 is MNHEY and CDR2 is SVGAGI. The CDR3 loop reads CASSYSANRADEQFF. The DNA for the CDR3 is TGTGCCAGCAGTTACTCGGCCAACAGGGCGGATGAGCAGTTCTTC.

The CDR3 sequence: CASRHGTGENEKLFF. CDR3 DNA sequence: TGTGCCAGTAGGCATGGGACAGGGGAAAACGAAAAACTGTTTTTT. The V and J genes are TRBV19 and TRBJ1-4; TRBD1 agrees at 10 bases. The CDR3 runs to 15 residues. Trimming at V came to 6 bases and at J to 8 bases, leaving 9 bases not matched to a gene. Germline CDR1 is LNHDA and CDR2 is SQIVND (reference sequence).

The V call is TRBV6-5, the J call TRBJ2-5; no clear D. CDR1 MNHEY and CDR2 SVGAGI come from the germline V gene. The ends were cut back, 5 bases at V and 1 base at J, with 14 bases in the middle. The CDR3 sequence is 15 residues long. For the CDR3, the DNA is TGTGCCAGCAGTCGCCTCCCGACGGTCCAAGAGACCCAGTACTTC. Protein product: CASSRLPTVQETQYF.

The rearrangement joins TRBV30 to TRBJ2-1, with D possibly being TRBD1 (6 bases). The ends were cut back, 0 bases at V and 8 bases at J, with 11 bases in the middle. The CDR3 contains 13 residues. Germline CDR1 and CDR2: GTSNPN and SVGIG (reference sequence). The CDR3 sequence: CAWSVGGKDEQFF. The CDR3 DNA follows: TGTGCCTGGAGTGTAGGGGGAAAAGATGAGCAGTTCTTC.

The chain links TRBV4-1 to TRBJ1-1, with 8 bases that match TRBD1. V shed 1 base and J 0 bases; nucleotides not matched to a gene: 4. Germline V gives CDR1 MGHRA, CDR2 YSYEKL. This CDR3 region has 16 residues. Here the CDR3 reads CASSQAPTGVNTEAFF. The CDR3 coding sequence is TGCGCCAGCAGCCAAGCCCCGACAGGGGTGAACACTGAAGCTTTCTTT.

The chain recombines TRBV7-9 with TRBJ1-1, with D uncertain. Between the trimmed V and J ends, which lost 4 bases and 8 bases, there was a span of 14 bases. The V gene's germline CDR1 is SEHNR and CDR2 FQNEAQ (reference sequence). The CDR3 totals 13 residues. CDR3 DNA: TGTGCCAGCAGCTCTCTAACGTATGAGGAAGCTTTCTTT. It is translated as CASSSLTYEEAFF.